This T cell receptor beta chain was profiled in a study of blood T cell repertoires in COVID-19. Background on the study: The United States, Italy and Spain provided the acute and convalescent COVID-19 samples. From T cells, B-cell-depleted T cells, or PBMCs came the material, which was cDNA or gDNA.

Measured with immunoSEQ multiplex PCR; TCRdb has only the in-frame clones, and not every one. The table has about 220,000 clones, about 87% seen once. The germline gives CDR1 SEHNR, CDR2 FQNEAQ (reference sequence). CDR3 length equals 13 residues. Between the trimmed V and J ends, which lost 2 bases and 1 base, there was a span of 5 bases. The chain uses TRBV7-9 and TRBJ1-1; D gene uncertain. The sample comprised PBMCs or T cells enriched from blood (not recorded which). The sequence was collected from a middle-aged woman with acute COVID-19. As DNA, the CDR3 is TGTGCCAGCAGCTTATCAGAGAACACTGAAGCTTTCTTT. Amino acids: CASSLSENTEAFF. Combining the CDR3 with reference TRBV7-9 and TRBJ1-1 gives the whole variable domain DTGVSQNPRHKITKRGQNVTFRCDPISEHNRLYWYRQTLGQGPEFLTYFQNEAQLEKSRLLSDRFSAERPKGSFSTLEIQRTEQGDSAMYLCASSLSENTEAFFGQGTRLTVV.